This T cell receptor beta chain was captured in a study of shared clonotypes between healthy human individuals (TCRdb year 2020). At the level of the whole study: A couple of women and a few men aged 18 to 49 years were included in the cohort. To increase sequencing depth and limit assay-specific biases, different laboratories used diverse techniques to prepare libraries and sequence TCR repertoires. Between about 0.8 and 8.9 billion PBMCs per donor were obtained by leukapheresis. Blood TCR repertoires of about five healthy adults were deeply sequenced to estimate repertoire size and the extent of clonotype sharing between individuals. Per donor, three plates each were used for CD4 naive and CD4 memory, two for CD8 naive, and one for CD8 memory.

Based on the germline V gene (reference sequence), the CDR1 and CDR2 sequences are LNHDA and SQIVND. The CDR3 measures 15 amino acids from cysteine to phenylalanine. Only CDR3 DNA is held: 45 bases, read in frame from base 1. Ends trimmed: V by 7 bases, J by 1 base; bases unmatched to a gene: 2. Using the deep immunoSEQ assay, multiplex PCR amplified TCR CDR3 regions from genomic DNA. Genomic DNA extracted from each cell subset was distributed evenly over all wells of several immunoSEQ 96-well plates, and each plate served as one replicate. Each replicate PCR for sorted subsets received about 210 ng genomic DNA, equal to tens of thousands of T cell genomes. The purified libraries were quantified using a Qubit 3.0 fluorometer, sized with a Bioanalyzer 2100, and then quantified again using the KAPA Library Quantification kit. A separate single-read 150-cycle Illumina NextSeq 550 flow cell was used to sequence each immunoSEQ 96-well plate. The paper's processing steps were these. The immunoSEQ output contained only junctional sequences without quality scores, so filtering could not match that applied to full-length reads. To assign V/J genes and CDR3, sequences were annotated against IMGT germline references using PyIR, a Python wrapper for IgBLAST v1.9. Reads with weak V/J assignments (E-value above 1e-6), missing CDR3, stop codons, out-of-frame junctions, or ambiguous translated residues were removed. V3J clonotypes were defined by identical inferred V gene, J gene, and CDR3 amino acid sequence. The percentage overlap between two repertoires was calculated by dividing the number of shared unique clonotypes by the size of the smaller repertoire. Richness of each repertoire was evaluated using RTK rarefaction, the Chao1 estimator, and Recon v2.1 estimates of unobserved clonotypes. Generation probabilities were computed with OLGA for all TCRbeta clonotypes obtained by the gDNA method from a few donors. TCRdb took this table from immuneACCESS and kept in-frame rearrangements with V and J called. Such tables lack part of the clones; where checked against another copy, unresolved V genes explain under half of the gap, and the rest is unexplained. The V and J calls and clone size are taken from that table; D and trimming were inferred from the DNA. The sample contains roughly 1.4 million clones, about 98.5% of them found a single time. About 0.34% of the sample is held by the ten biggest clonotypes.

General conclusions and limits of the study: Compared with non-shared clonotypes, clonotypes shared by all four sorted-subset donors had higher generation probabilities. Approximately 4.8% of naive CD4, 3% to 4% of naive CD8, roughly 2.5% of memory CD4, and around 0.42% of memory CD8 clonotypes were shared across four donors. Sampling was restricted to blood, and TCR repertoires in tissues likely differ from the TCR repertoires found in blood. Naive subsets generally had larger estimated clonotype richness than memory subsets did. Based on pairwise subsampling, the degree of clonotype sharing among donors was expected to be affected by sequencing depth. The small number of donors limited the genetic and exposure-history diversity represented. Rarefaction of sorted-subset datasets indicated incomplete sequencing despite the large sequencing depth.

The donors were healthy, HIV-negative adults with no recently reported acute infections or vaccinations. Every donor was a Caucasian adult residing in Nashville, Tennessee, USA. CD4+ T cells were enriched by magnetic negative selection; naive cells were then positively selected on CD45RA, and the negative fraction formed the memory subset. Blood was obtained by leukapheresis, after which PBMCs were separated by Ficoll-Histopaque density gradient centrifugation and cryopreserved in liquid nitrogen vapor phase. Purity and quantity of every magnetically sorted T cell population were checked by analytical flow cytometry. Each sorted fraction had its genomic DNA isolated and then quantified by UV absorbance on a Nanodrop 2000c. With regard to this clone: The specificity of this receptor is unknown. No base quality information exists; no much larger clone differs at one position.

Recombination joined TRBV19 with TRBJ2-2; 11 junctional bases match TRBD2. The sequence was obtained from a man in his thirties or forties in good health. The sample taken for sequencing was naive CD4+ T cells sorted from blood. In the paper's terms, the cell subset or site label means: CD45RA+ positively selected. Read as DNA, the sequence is TGTGCCAGTATCGGGACTAGCGGGAACACCGGGGAGCTGTTTTTT. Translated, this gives CASIGTSGNTGELFF.